The source of this T cell receptor (beta chain) is a study of vaccination and CD4 T cells after COVID-19. The CDR3 consists of 16 residues. Germline CDR1 DFQATT, CDR2 SNEGSKA (reference sequence). The V segment lost 3 bases and the J segment 0 bases; nucleotides outside the gene matches: 8. Sequence data for DNA of cultured CD4+ T cells were generated by the Oncomine TCR Beta short-read assay. TCRdb re-called the PCR reads with MiXCR, one entry per CDR3 protein. The table lists approximately 16,000 distinct CDR3 sequences, 30% to 45% of them singletons, with more than 12% in the top ten. To note about this clonotype: Its cognate antigen is unknown.

Indicated treatment: approximately nine-day PBMC culture with coronavirus spike peptide pools or control peptides (ViraFEST assay). Sequencing was done on a sample of cultured CD4+ T cells from blood. V is TRBV20-1 and J is TRBJ2-7, with 10 nucleotides matching TRBD1. The receptor was isolated from a human donor with COVID-19. In nucleotides, the CDR3 is TGCAGTGCTAGGCGTAGGGACAGGGGTCTCTCCTACGAGCAGTACTTC. Translation gives CSARRRDRGLSYEQYF.